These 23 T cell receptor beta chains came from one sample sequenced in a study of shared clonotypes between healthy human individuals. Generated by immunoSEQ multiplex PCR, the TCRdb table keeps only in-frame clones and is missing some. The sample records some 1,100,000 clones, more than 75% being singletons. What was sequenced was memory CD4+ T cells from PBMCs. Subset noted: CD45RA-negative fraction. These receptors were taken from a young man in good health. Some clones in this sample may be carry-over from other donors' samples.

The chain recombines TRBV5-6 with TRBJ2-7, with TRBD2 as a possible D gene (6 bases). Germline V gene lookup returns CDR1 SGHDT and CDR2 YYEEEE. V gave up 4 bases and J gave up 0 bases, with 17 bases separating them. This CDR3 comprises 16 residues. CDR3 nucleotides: TGTGCCAGCAGCGTCCGATGGAGGGGCGCCTCCTACGAGCAGTACTTC. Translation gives CASSVRWRGASYEQYF.

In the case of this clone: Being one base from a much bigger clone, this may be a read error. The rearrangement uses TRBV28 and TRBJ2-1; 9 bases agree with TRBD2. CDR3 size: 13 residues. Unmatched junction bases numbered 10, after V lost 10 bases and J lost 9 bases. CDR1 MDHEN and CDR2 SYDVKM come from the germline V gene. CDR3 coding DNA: TGTGCCACCGTGGCGGGAGGGCCCCTTGAGCAGTTCTTC. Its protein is CATVAGGPLEQFF.

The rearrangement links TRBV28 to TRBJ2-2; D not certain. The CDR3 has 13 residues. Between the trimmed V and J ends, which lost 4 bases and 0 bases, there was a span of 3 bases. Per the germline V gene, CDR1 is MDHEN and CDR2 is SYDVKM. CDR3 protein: CASSYSNTGELFF. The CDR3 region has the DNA TGTGCCAGCAGTTACTCGAACACCGGGGAGCTGTTTTTT.

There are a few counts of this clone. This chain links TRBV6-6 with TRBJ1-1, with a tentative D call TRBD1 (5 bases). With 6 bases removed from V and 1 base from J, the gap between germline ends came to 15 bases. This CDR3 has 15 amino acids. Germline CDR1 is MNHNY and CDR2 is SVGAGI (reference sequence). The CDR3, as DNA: TGTGCCAGCAGCCGCCTGGGGCAGAGGAACACTGAAGCTTTCTTT. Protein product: CASSRLGQRNTEAFF.

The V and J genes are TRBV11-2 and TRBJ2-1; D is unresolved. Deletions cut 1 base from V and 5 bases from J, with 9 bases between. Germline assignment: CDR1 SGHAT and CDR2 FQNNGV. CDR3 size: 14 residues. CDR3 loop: CASSLGSSNNEQFF. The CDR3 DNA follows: TGTGCCAGCAGCTTAGGGTCGAGTAACAATGAGCAGTTCTTC.

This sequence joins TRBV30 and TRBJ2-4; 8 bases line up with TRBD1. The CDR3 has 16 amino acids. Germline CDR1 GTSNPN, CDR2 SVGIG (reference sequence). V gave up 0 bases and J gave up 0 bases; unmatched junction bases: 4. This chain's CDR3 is CAWSVGTGGAKNIQYF. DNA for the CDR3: TGTGCCTGGAGTGTGGGAACAGGGGGAGCCAAAAACATTCAGTACTTC.

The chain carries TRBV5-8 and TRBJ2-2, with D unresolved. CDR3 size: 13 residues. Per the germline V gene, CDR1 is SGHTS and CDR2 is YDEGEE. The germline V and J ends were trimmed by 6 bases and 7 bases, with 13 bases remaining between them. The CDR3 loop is CASKSSGGGELFF. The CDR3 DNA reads TGTGCCAGCAAATCGTCAGGCGGCGGGGAGCTGTTTTTT.

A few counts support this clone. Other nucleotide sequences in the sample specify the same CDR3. The CDR3 bases are TGCAGTGCCATTAGCAATGAGCAGTTCTTC. Translating it yields CSAISNEQFF. The V gene is TRBV20-1, the J gene TRBJ2-1; D is unresolved. The CDR3 consists of 10 residues. With 6 bases removed from V and 6 bases from J, the gap between germline ends came to 6 bases. The germline CDR1 and CDR2 sequences are DFQATT and SNEGSKA (reference sequence).

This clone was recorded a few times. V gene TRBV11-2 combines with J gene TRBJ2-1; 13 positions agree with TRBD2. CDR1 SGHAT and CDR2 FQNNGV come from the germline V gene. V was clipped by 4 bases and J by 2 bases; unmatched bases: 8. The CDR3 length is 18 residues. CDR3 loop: CASSSSRLAGGPYNEQFF. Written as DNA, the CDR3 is TGTGCCAGCAGCTCCAGTCGACTAGCGGGAGGTCCCTACAATGAGCAGTTCTTC.

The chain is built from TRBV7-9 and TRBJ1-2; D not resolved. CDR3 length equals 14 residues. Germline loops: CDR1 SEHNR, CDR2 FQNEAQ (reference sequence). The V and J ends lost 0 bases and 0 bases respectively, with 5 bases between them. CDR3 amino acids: CASSLATANYGYTF. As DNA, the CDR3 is TGTGCCAGCAGCTTAGCTACAGCTAACTATGGCTACACCTTC.

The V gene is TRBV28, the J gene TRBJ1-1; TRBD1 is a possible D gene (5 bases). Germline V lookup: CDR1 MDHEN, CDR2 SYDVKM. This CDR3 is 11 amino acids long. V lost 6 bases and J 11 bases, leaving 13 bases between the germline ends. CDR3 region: CASSRRQRAFF. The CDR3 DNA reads TGTGCCAGCAGCCGAAGACAGCGGGCTTTCTTT.

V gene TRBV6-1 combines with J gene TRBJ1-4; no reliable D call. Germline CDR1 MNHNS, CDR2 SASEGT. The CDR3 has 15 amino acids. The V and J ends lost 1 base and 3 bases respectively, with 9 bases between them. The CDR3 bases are TGTGCCAGCAGTGAAGTTCGCAGCCCTAATGAAAAACTGTTTTTT. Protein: CASSEVRSPNEKLFF.

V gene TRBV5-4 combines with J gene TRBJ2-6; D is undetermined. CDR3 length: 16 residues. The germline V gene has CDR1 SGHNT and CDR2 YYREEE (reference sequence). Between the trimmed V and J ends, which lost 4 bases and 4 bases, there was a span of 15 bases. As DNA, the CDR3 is TGTGCCAGCAGCCTGCCCGGACCCTCCGGGGCCAACGTCCTGACTTTC. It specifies CASSLPGPSGANVLTF.

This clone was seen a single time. The CDR3 loop reads CAWTGVNEQFF. In DNA form, the CDR3 reads TGTGCCTGGACGGGAGTCAATGAGCAGTTCTTC. The J gene is TRBJ2-1, the V gene TRBV30, with D possibly matching TRBD2 (6 bases). V lost 4 bases, J lost 6 bases, and 7 bases lay in between. The CDR3 totals 11 residues. The germline CDR1 and CDR2 sequences are GTSNPN and SVGIG (reference sequence).

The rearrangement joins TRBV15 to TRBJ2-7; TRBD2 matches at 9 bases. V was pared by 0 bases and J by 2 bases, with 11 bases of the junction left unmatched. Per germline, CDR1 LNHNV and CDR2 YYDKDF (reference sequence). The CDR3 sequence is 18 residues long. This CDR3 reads CATSRDVVAGALPYEQYF. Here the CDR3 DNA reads TGTGCCACCAGCAGAGATGTGGTAGCGGGAGCGCTGCCCTACGAGCAGTACTTC.

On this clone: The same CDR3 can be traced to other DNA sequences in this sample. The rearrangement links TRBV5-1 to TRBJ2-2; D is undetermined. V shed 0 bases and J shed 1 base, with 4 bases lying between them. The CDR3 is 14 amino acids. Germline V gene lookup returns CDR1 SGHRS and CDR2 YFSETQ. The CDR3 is CASSLVQNTGELFF. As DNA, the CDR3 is TGCGCCAGCAGCTTGGTGCAGAACACCGGGGAGCTGTTTTTT. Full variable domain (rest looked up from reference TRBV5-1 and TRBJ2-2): KAGVTQTPRYLIKTRGQQVTLSCSPISGHRSVSWYQQTPGQGLQFLFEYFSETQRNKGNFPGRFSGRQFSNSRSEMNVSTLELGDSALYLCASSLVQNTGELFFGEGSRLTVL.

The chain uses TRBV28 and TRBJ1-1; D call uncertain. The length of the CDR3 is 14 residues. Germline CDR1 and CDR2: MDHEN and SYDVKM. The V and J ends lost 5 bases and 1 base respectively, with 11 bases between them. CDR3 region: CASSAMRPNTEAFF. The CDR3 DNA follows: TGTGCCAGCAGTGCGATGAGGCCGAACACTGAAGCTTTCTTT.

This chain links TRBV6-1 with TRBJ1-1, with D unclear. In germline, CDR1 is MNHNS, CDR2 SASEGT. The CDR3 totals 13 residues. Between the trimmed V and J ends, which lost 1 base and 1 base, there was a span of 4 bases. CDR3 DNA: TGTGCCAGCAGTGAAGGACAGAACACTGAAGCTTTCTTT. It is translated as CASSEGQNTEAFF.

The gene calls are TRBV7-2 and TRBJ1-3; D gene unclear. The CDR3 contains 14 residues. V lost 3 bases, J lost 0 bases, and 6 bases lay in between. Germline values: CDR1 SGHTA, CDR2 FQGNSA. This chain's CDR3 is CASSFEFSGNTIYF. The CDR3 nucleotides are TGTGCCAGCAGCTTTGAGTTCTCTGGAAACACCATATATTTT. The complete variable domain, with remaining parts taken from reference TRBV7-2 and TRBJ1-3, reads GAGVSQSPSNKVTEKGKDVELRCDPISGHTALYWYRQSLGQGLEFLIYFQGNSAPDKSGLPSDRFSAERTGGSVSTLTIQRTQQEDSAVYLCASSFEFSGNTIYFGEGSWLTVV.

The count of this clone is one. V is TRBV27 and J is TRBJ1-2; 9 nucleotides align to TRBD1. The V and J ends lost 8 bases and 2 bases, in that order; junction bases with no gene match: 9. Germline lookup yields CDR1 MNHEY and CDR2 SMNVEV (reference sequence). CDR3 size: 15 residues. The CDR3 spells CASWTRTGDNYGYTF. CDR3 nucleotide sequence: TGTGCCAGCTGGACAAGGACAGGGGACAACTATGGCTACACCTTC.

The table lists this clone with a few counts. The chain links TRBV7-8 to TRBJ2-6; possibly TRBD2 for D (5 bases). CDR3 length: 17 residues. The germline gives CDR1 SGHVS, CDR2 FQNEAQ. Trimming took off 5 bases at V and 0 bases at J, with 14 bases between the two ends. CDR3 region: CASSPSRAGSGANVLTF. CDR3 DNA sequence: TGTGCCAGCAGCCCGAGCCGGGCGGGCTCTGGGGCCAACGTCCTGACTTTC.

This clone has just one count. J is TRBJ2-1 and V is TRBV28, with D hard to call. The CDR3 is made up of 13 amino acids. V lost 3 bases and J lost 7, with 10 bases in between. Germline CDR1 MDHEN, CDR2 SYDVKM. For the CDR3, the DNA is TGTGCCAGCAGTTTGAGGAATCCTAATGAGCAGTTCTTC. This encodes CASSLRNPNEQFF.

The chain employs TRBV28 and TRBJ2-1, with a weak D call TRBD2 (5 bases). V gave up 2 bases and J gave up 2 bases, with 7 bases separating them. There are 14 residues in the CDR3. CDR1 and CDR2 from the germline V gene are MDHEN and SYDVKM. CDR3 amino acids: CASSLSGPYNEQFF. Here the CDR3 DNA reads TGTGCCAGCAGTTTAAGCGGTCCCTACAATGAGCAGTTCTTC.